Detailed here is one TCR beta chain. This clonotype was counted ten times or more. Its antigen target is currently unknown. Base qualities are missing; no much larger clone stands one base away. Since whole blood was used without any cell fractionation, the repertoire reflected all peripheral T cells in unsorted form. For RNA extraction, an approximately 2.5 ml sample of peripheral blood was drawn into Tempus tubes. The study enrolled HIV-infected adults who had not yet received antiretroviral therapy and were about to begin treatment, and it processed the first sixteen eligible patients. Patients with febrile or AIDS-related illness, tumors, hepatitis B or C coinfection, immunomodulatory therapy, recent vaccination or treatment interruptions were excluded from enrollment. The TURBO-DNase kit was used to remove leftover genomic DNA, and GLOBINclear was used to deplete globin mRNA. Pretreatment blood from HIV-infected patients was collected just before antiretroviral therapy was started.

This entry comes from a study of HIV-infected patients and healthy controls (dated by TCRdb to between 2014 and 2016). In terms of the full investigation: CD4 counts were modestly but significantly increased in about 85% of the 16 patients after three months of therapy, but they remained below normal ranges. The CD4:CD8 ratio rose slightly, whereas CD8 counts showed no consistent shift during early therapy. Viral load became undetectable in about 75% of the 16 patients by the second bleed and in all patients after a further year of therapy. Patients exhibited no overall T-cell lymphocytopenia, and total CDR3 counts per chain were not significantly different from those of controls. The study asked whether deep sequencing of the TCR repertoire from small blood samples of HIV patients could detect immune perturbation and reconstitution.

General study outcomes and caveats: Compared with untreated HIV+ repertoires, healthy control repertoires had roughly threefold more distinct CDR3s and a higher Shannon diversity. Size-matched repertoire data did not replicate the apparent post-therapy recovery of the Gini index in HIV-infected patients. The study did not determine donor HLA types. HIV-associated CDR3s exhibited a significant reduction in frequency during therapy, whereas CMV-associated CDR3s exhibited no significant change, although the majority increased in frequency. The observed differences in diversity were not explained by the slight differences in age and sex profiles between the study cohorts. Processing included only sixteen HIV-infected individuals, and this was regarded by the authors as a major limit on how widely the findings apply. MAIT cell alpha-chain CDR3s were present at high frequency in healthy controls but severely depleted in HIV+ repertoires. Pairing of alpha and beta chains was not determined in the samples. Differing numbers of distinct sequences in patients and controls hindered comparison, and size-matching assigned excessive weight to rare events in the HIV-infected data. Using whole blood restricted sequencing depth and prevented separating the dynamics of distinct T-cell subpopulations. Oligoclonality may be reflected in the significantly higher mean Gini indices of HIV-infected repertoires compared with controls. Compared with controls, HIV-infected patients showed significantly different mean usage of eight alpha and eight beta V genes. More CDR3s were shared between individuals among healthy controls than among HIV+ patients, as measured by Jaccard index and by the count of highly shared sequences.

SuperScript III was used to reverse transcribe 500 ng RNA with primers targeting the alpha and beta constant regions. Separate alpha and beta chain libraries were made by chain-specific third strand synthesis with multiplexing indices. In the protocol, all rearrangements within a chain were amplified with a single primer pair so that primer bias was avoided, and molecular barcodes were added to each cDNA molecule. T4 RNA Ligase 1 joined purified cDNA to a 5' RACE adapter that carried a random hexamer and the SP2 sequencing primer site. Second strand synthesis was performed with Phusion polymerase and primed from the SP2 site, and slow temperature ramps were applied to favor optimal annealing. Joined together, two random hexamer sequences that had both been added before amplification formed the 12-nucleotide barcode of each molecule. P5 and P7 adapter elements plus a second index were added in a short first PCR, which was followed by a roughly 21-cycle amplification PCR with P5s and P7 primers. In total the libraries went through about 25 PCR cycles, after which the libraries were quantified on a Qubit, sized on a Bioanalyzer, and diluted to around 3.9 nM. Sequencing of the normalized libraries was performed on an Illumina MiSeq with 2 x 250 paired-end kits. Reverse transcription reactions were cleaned up on MinElute columns and eluted into about 9.3 ul Tris-Cl. The adapter ligations were run for 20 to 25 hours at 16 degrees C, and AMPure XP beads at a 1:1 ratio were afterwards used to clean them. Per the source publication's procedure: Demultiplexed FASTQ files were processed with a modified Decombinator that output V, J, insert and barcode information. Sequences that shared a barcode but differed from the dominant sequence were discarded as errors, and original cDNA molecules were estimated by counting barcodes clustered at Levenshtein distance 3. Downstream analyses used R packages ineq, vegan, igraph and RCytoscape, with IMGT nomenclature and CDR3 definitions. V gene usage was calculated across distinct sequences, with every TCR tallied a single time to avoid skew from clonal expansion. Whenever two unique CDR3 amino acid sequences within a donor differed by a single Levenshtein edit, similarity networks linked them. The authors compiled published HIV-specific CDR3s (approximately 86 alpha, 650 to 800 beta) and CMV-specific CDR3s (around 13 alpha, roughly 250 beta) and searched for them in the repertoires. Random subsampling to size-matched repertoires showed patients' decreased diversity was not caused by their lower sequence numbers. In TCRdb, the public reads were trimmed at Q25 with fastp and aligned with MiXCR, with productive beta chains retained. Here each entry gathers all rows of one CDR3 protein and keeps the most common genes and DNA. TCRdb's processing, not the study's, gives the V and J calls here. The sample table records over 9,000 distinct CDR3 sequences; around 8.2% of these occur just once. The ten largest account for about 32% of the sample.

Sequencing used blood, obtained before antiretroviral therapy. This sequence was found in an adult with HIV infection. The donor label of this sample is uncertain.

CDR3 reads: CASSLGQGNQETQYF. The nucleotide sequence is TGTGCCAGCAGCTTGGGACAGGGCAACCAAGAGACCCAGTACTTC. Recombination joined TRBV11-3 with TRBJ2-5; 9 bases in the junction line up with TRBD1. The germline V gene yields SGHNT for CDR1 and YENEEA for CDR2. V is pruned by 3 bases and J by 0 bases, leaving 2 bases of the junction without a gene match. The CDR3 runs 15 amino acids, cysteine and phenylalanine included. The kept DNA is CDR3 alone, 45 bases in frame from the first base.